This TCR beta chain was sequenced in a study of molecular identifiers for immune sequencing clone quantification. TCRdb processed the PCR reads anew with MiXCR; each CDR3 protein has one entry. The table lists 250,000 to 350,000 distinct CDR3 sequences, about a fifth of them singletons, with about 0.79% in the top ten. Sequenced material: naive CD8+ T cells from blood, with Jurkat cell RNA spiked in. The subset was: FACS-sorted CD8+CD4-CCR7+CD45RA+ naive T cells. This receptor was taken from a human donor in good health. Some libraries in this study had Jurkat cell RNA spiked in.

The CDR3 DNA reads TGTGCCAGCAGTACCACCGGGTCGACCTACGAGCAGTACTTC. Protein product: CASSTTGSTYEQYF. V and J are TRBV27 and TRBJ2-7; D gene uncertain. This CDR3 has 14 residues. V gave up 5 bases and J gave up 2 bases, with 13 bases separating them. Germline loops: CDR1 MNHEY, CDR2 SMNVEV (reference sequence).